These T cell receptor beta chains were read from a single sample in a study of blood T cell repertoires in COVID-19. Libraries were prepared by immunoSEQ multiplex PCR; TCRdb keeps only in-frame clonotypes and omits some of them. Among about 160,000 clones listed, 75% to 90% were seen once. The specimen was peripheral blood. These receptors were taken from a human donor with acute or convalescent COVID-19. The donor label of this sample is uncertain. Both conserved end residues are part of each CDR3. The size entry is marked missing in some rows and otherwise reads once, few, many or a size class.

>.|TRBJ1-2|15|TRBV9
CASSDGRGLGYGYTF
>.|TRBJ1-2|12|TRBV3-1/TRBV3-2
CASSQDLLGYTF
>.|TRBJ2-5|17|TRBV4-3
CASSQAPLGQGVEAQYF
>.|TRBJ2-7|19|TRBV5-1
CASSLKLVGMAQPVYEQYF
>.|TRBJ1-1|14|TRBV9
CASSVEGWSTEAFF
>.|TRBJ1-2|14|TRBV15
CATAPGGYGYGYTF
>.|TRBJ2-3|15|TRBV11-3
CASSPTGVDTDTQYF
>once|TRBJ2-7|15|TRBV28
CASSFYSGQGSEQYF
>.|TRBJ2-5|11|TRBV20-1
CSARDGGTQYF
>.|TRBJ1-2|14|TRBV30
CAWSVQDSSYGYTF
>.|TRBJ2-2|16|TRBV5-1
CASSWGLEVNTGELFF
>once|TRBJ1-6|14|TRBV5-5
CASSPRTGDSPLHF
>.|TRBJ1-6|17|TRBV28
CASTDSRGGFDNSPLHF
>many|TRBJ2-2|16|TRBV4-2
CASSLGTGAAREELFF
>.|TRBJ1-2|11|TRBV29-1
CSVVGSFSYTF
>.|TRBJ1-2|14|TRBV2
CASRLQGEYYGYTF
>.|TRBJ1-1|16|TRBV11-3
CASSLERQRKNTEAFF
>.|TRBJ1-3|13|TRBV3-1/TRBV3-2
CASSHKEGNTIYF
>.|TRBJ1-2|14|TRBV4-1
CASKPGRPNYGYTF
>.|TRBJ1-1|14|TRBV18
CASSPVGTGTEAFF
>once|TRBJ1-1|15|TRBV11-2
CASSLSAQVNTEAFF
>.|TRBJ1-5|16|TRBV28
CASSLWGSLGNQPQHF
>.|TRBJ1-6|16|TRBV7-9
CASSRGTGFYNSPLHF
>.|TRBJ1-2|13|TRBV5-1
CASLDRGSHGYTF
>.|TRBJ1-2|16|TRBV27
CASSPLLVRSGLGYTF
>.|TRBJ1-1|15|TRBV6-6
CASRGPKGENTEAFF
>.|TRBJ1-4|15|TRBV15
CATSREVQVGEKLFF
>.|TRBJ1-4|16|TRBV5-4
CASSARDRVTNEKLFF
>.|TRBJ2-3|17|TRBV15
CATSRDIGQGSTDTQYF
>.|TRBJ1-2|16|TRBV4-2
CASSQERVGAWYGYTF
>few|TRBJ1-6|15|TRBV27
CASSNRQGHNSPLHF
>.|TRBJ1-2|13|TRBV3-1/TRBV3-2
CASTKKSGIGYTF
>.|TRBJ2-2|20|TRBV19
CASSIDRGRGRATNTGELFF
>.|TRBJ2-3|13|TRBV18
CASTGGSTDTQYF
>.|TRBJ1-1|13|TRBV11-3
CASSPRVRIEAFF
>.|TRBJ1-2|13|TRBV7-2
CASSLGQSYGYTF
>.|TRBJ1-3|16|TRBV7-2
CASSLRGSITGNTIYF
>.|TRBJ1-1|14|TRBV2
CASSDVLSGAEAFF
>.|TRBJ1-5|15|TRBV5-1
CASSLVADSNQPQHF
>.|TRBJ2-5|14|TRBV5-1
CASSFGTSGETQYF
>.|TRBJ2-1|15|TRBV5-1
CASSFPGQGSNEQFF
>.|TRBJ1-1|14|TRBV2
CASSAQGRDTEAFF
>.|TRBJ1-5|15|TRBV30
CAWSVGTGSNQPQHF
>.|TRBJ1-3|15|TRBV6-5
CASSRLALSGNTIYF
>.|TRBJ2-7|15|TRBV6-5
CASSRGDRAPYEQYF
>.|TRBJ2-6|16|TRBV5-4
CASSVERGAGANVLTF
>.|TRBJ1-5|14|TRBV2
CASSESRVNQPQHF
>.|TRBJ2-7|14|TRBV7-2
CASTLRGSSYEQYF
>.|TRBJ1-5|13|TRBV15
CATAGNSNQPQHF
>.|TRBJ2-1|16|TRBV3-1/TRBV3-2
CASSQAWAGGRNEQFF
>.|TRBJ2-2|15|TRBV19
CASSRGEGSTGELFF
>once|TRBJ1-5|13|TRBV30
CAYTGGGNQPQHF
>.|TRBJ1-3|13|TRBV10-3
CAIGALSGNTIYF
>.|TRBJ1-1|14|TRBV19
CASSTRGQGTEAFF